A single sample gave rise to the 21 T cell receptor beta chains below, sequenced in a study of blood T cell repertoires in COVID-19. Here immunoSEQ multiplex PCR was the method, and the copy in TCRdb shows in-frame clones only, minus some. The sample shows approximately 250,000 clones, roughly nine tenths of them seen only once. Sequenced sample: peripheral blood. Source of these receptors: a man aged 40-49 years with active or convalescent COVID-19.

This chain uses TRBV3-1 (or the pseudogene TRBV3-2) with TRBJ2-5; 7 bases align to TRBD2. The germline gives CDR1 LGHDT, CDR2 YNNKEL (reference sequence). J lost 1 base, V lost 0 bases, and 8 bases had no gene match. The CDR3 length is 17 residues. This CDR3 reads CASSQEALAAFQETQYF. The DNA for the CDR3 is TGTGCCAGCAGCCAAGAGGCGCTAGCGGCCTTCCAAGAGACCCAGTACTTC.

The chain combines TRBV2 with TRBJ1-1, with a possible D match to TRBD1 (6 bases). The CDR3 loop spans 13 amino acids. V was cut by 2 bases and J by 3 bases, with 7 bases left in between. From germline, CDR1 is SNHLY and CDR2 FYNNEI. The CDR3 sequence is CASSENRDTEAFF. CDR3 in DNA: TGTGCCAGCAGTGAAAACAGGGACACTGAAGCTTTCTTT. The whole variable domain, remainder taken from reference TRBV2 and TRBJ1-1, is EPEVTQTPSHQVTQMGQEVILRCVPISNHLYFYWYRQILGQKVEFLVSFYNNEISEKSEIFDDQFSVERPDGSNFTLKIRSTKLEDSAMYFCASSENRDTEAFFGQGTRLTVV.

Of note for this clone: This sample includes further DNA sequences coding for the same CDR3. V gene TRBV5-1 combines with J gene TRBJ2-7; possibly TRBD2 for D (7 bases). V dropped 0 bases and J dropped 3 bases, with 19 bases sitting between them. There are 17 residues in the CDR3. Per the germline V gene, CDR1 is SGHRS and CDR2 is YFSETQ. CDR3 nucleotides: TGCGCCAGCAGCTTGGGGCTCGGTCGGGGAGGGGGCTACGAGCAGTACTTC. Translated: CASSLGLGRGGGYEQYF.

The chain recombines TRBV5-6 with TRBJ2-7; the match to TRBD2 covers 7 bases. V was pared by 0 bases and J by 2 bases, with 2 bases of the junction left unmatched. The CDR3 contains 14 residues. CDR1 is SGHDT, CDR2 YYEEEE, per germline. This chain's CDR3 is CASSLGLAPYEQYF. The CDR3 DNA reads as TGTGCCAGCAGCTTGGGACTAGCTCCCTACGAGCAGTACTTC.

V gene TRBV21-1 combines with J gene TRBJ2-2; no check of the table's D call, TRBD2, against the DNA was made. TRBV21-1 is a listed pseudogene. This CDR3 contains 13 residues. CDR3 DNA: TGTGCCAGCACTAGAGGTGGTTCCGGGGAGCTGTTTTTT. Translating gives CASTRGGSGELFF.

This clone was counted a single time. This chain joins TRBV28 and TRBJ2-1; TRBD1 aligns across 10 bases. The CDR3 covers 16 residues. The J segment lost 4 bases and the V segment lost 6 bases, leaving 9 bases of the junction unmatched. The germline gives CDR1 MDHEN, CDR2 SYDVKM. CDR3 in amino acids: CASSYDRGRWYNEQFF. The CDR3 DNA reads as TGTGCCAGCAGCTACGACAGGGGGCGCTGGTACAATGAGCAGTTCTTC.

This clone was picked up many times. This chain links TRBV11-3 with TRBJ2-1; TRBD2 might be the D (6 bases). The CDR3 is 15 residues long. Germline V gives CDR1 SGHNT, CDR2 YENEEA. Trimming pared 6 bases from V and 6 bases from J, leaving 18 bases between. The CDR3 DNA sequence: TGTGCCAGCAGGTCACCCGGGACTCCCGGCAATGAGCAGTTCTTC. This encodes CASRSPGTPGNEQFF.

This clone is a singleton in its sample. The chain is built from TRBV18 and TRBJ1-1, with D uncertain. Germline CDR1 and CDR2: KGHSH and LQKENI. Trimming took off 5 bases at V and 3 bases at J, with 16 bases between the two ends. CDR3 length: 15 amino acids. CDR3: CASSALGGGDTEAFF. The CDR3, as DNA: TGTGCCAGCTCAGCGTTGGGCGGCGGGGACACTGAAGCTTTCTTT.

The chain couples TRBV27 to TRBJ1-1; D uncertain. V was clipped by 2 bases and J by 4 bases, with 14 bases between them. The length of the CDR3 is 15 residues. Germline values: CDR1 MNHEY, CDR2 SMNVEV (reference sequence). CDR3 sequence: CASSLSGGLGTEAFF. The CDR3, as DNA: TGTGCCAGCAGTTTAAGTGGCGGTCTGGGCACTGAAGCTTTCTTT.

In DNA form, the CDR3 reads TGTGCCAGCACCCTCTCCGGGGGGGAGTACAATGAGCAGTTCTTC. Protein product: CASTLSGGEYNEQFF. This chain connects TRBV9 to TRBJ2-1; 8 bases are a match to TRBD2. From germline, CDR1 is SGDLS and CDR2 YYNGEE. The CDR3 is 15 residues long. Unmatched junction bases numbered 9, after V lost 6 bases and J lost 4 bases.

The chain uses TRBV19 and TRBJ2-7, with D possibly TRBD2 on 5 matching bases. The germline V and J ends were trimmed by 9 bases and 0 bases, with 9 bases remaining between them. The germline V gene encodes CDR1 LNHDA and CDR2 SQIVND (reference sequence). This CDR3 spans 12 amino acids. The DNA of the CDR3 is TGTGCCAGCCCGGGAATCTCCTACGAGCAGTACTTC. Protein sequence: CASPGISYEQYF.

The chain joins TRBV28 to TRBJ2-5; D is perhaps TRBD1 (6 bases). This CDR3 has 13 amino acids. Looked up from germline, CDR1 is MDHEN and CDR2 is SYDVKM. Trimming left V 7 bases short and J 5 bases short, with 14 bases between. The CDR3 is CASTRQGTETQYF. The DNA of the CDR3 is TGTGCCAGCACTCGCCAGGGGACGGAGACCCAGTACTTC.

The chain uses TRBV2 and TRBJ2-4, with 8 bases fitting TRBD2. Germline V CDR1 and CDR2: SNHLY, FYNNEI. The CDR3 runs 17 residues. Germline trimming cut 6 bases from V and 0 bases from J; bases unmatched to any gene: 10. The DNA for the CDR3 is TGTGCCAGCAGCAGAGACCTCGGGGGGGTAGCCAAAAACATTCAGTACTTC. Its translation is CASSRDLGGVAKNIQYF.

V and J are TRBV10-3 and TRBJ1-6, with 7 bases fitting TRBD1. Trimming took 6 bases from V and 4 from J; bases not matched to a gene: 9. CDR1 and CDR2 from the germline V gene are ENHRY and SYGVKD. The CDR3 loop spans 16 amino acids. The CDR3 sequence: CAISHQTGLYNSPLHF. Here the CDR3 DNA reads TGTGCCATCAGCCACCAGACAGGGCTATATAATTCACCCCTCCACTTT.

The chain uses TRBV18 and TRBJ2-1; tentative D call: TRBD2 (7 bases). Between the trimmed V and J ends, which lost 3 bases and 6 bases, there was a span of 9 bases. CDR1 is KGHSH and CDR2 is LQKENI in the germline V gene. This CDR3 region has 13 residues. This CDR3 is CASSPGGANEQFF. The CDR3, as DNA: TGTGCCAGCTCACCGGGGGGGGCCAATGAGCAGTTCTTC.

The CDR3 nucleotides are TGTGCCAGTAGTATAGGTGGGGCCCGGAACACTGAAGCTTTCTTT. Translation gives CASSIGGARNTEAFF. The rearrangement uses TRBV19 and TRBJ1-1; D perhaps matches TRBD1 (5 bases). V lost 1 base and J lost 1, with 10 bases in between. CDR3 length equals 15 residues. In germline, CDR1 is LNHDA, CDR2 SQIVND (reference sequence).

This sequence joins TRBV12-3 or TRBV12-4 and TRBJ2-1; D perhaps matches TRBD1 (6 bases). This CDR3 is 12 amino acids long. V was cut by 6 bases and J by 9 bases, with 12 bases left in between. This CDR3 reads CASRPDRSEQFF. In DNA, the CDR3 is TGTGCCAGCAGGCCGGACAGAAGTGAGCAGTTCTTC.

This clone appeared a single time. The chain carries TRBV24-1 and TRBJ2-3, with 14 bases lining up with TRBD2. The length of the CDR3 is 16 residues. V lost 3 bases and J lost 8; bases outside the gene matches: 6. Germline V gives CDR1 KGHDR, CDR2 SFDVKD. CDR3 DNA sequence: TGTGCCACCAGTGATGGACTAGCGGGAGGCCCCGGTACGCAGTATTTT. Protein product: CATSDGLAGGPGTQYF.

V and J are TRBV4-1 and TRBJ1-4; D uncertain. The CDR3 extends over 14 amino acids. Trimming removed 10 bases from V and 4 bases from J, with 16 bases in between. The germline gives CDR1 MGHRA, CDR2 YSYEKL. The CDR3 sequence is CATRREGSNEKLFF. DNA for the CDR3: TGCGCCACGCGGAGGGAAGGGAGTAATGAAAAACTGTTTTTT.

The chain links TRBV29-1 to TRBJ2-7, with D possibly matching TRBD1 (5 bases). The germline V and J ends were trimmed by 0 bases and 4 bases, with 13 bases remaining between them. Germline assignment: CDR1 SQVTM and CDR2 ANQGSEA. The CDR3 consists of 14 residues. Here the CDR3 reads CSVEEDTSGYEQYF. DNA of the CDR3: TGCAGCGTTGAAGAGGACACGTCCGGTTACGAGCAGTACTTC.

The J gene is TRBJ2-2, the V gene TRBV7-2; the D gene is possibly TRBD1 (6 bases). The CDR3 sequence is 15 residues long. Germline lookup yields CDR1 SGHTA and CDR2 FQGNSA. V was pared by 7 bases and J by 4 bases, with 16 bases between. The CDR3 reads CASITRAGATGELFF. CDR3 coding DNA: TGTGCCAGCATCACTAGGGCAGGGGCCACCGGGGAGCTGTTTTTT. Combining the CDR3 with reference TRBV7-2 and TRBJ2-2 gives the whole variable domain GAGVSQSPSNKVTEKGKDVELRCDPISGHTALYWYRQSLGQGLEFLIYFQGNSAPDKSGLPSDRFSAERTGGSVSTLTIQRTQQEDSAVYLCASITRAGATGELFFGEGSRLTVL.